The clone carrying this T cell receptor beta chain was recorded many times. Unique molecular identifiers were attached to individual cDNA molecules. TCRdb called the 5' RACE reads again in MiXCR, with one record for every CDR3 protein. The sample has around 86,000 distinct CDR3 sequences, roughly 14% seen once. The data derive from a study of early T cells in non-severe SARS-CoV-2 infection. Germline CDR1 SGHKS, CDR2 YYEKEE (reference sequence). V was trimmed by 5 bases and J by 5 bases, leaving 22 bases between them. The CDR3 loop spans 17 amino acids. Sequencing input: whole blood. The clonotype originates from an adult who was a healthcare worker with PCR-confirmed SARS-CoV-2 infection or an uninfected control (not recorded which). This chain links TRBV5-5 with TRBJ2-2, with D possibly TRBD1 on 6 matching bases. CDR3 region: CASRRQYRAASTGELFF. DNA of the CDR3: TGTGCCAGCAGACGTCAATACAGGGCTGCGAGTACCGGGGAGCTGTTTTTT.